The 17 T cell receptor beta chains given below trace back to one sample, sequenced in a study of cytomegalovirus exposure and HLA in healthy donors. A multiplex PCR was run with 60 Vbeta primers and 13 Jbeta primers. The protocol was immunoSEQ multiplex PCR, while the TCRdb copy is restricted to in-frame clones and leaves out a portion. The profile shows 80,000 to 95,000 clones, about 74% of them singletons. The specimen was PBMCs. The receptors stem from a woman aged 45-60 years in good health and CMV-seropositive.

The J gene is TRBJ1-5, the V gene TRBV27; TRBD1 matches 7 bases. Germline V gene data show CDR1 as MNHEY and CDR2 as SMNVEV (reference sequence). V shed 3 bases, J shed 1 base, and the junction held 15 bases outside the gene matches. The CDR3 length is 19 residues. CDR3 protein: CASSFSPSTGRKSNQPQHF. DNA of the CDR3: TGTGCCAGCAGTTTTTCCCCATCGACAGGGAGGAAAAGCAATCAGCCCCAGCATTTT.

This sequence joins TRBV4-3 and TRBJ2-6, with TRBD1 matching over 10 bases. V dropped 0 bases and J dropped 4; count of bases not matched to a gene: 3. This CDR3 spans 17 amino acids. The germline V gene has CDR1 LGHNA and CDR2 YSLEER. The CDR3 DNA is TGCGCCAGCAGCCAAGAGGGACAGGGGACGGGGGCCAACGTCCTGACTTTC. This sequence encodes CASSQEGQGTGANVLTF.

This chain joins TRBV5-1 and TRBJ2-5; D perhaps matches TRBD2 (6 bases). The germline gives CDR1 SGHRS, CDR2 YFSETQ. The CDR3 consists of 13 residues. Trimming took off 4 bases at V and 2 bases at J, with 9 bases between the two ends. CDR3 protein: CASSPEGQETQYF. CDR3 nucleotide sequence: TGCGCCAGCAGCCCGGAGGGACAAGAGACCCAGTACTTC.

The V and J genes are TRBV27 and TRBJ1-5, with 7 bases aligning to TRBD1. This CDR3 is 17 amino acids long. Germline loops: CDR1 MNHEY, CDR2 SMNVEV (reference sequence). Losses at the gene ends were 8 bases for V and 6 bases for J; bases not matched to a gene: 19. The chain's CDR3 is CASGLTLGGVGGQPQHF. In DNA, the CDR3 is TGTGCCAGCGGACTGACCCTAGGGGGCGTGGGGGGTCAGCCCCAGCATTTT.

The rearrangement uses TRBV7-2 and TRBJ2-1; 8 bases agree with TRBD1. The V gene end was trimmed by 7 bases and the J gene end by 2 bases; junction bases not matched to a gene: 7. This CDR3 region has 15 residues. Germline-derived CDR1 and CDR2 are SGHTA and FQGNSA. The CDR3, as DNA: TGTGCCAGCACCAGGGACAGGTCAACCTACAATGAGCAGTTCTTC. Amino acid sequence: CASTRDRSTYNEQFF.

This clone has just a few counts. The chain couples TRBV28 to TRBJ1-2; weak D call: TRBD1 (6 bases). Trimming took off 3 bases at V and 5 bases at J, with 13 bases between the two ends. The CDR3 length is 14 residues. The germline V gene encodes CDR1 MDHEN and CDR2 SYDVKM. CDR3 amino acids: CASSFRGGEYGYTF. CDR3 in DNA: TGTGCCAGCAGTTTCAGAGGGGGTGAATATGGCTACACCTTC.

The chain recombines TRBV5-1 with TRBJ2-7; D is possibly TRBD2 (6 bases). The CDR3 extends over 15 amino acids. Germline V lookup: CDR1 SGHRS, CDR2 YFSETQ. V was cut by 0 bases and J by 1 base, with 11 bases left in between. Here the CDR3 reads CASSLGGAGSYEQYF. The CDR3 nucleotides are TGCGCCAGCAGCTTGGGAGGGGCGGGGTCCTACGAGCAGTACTTC.

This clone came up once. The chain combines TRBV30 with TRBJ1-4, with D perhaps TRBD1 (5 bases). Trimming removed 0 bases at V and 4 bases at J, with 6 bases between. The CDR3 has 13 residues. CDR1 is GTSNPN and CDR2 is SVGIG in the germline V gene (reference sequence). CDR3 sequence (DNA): TGTGCCTGGAGTGTAGGGGTTAATGAAAAACTGTTTTTT. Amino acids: CAWSVGVNEKLFF.

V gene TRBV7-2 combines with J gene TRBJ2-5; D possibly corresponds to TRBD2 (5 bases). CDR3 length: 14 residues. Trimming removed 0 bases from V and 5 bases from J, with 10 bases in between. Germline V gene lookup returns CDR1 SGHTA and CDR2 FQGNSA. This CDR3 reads CASSLARGSETQYF. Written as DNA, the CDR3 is TGTGCCAGCAGCTTAGCGCGAGGGTCGGAGACCCAGTACTTC.

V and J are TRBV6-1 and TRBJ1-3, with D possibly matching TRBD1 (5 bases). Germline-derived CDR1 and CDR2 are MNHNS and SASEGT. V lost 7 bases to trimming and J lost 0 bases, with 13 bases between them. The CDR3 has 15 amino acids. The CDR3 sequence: CASMTATSSGNTIYF. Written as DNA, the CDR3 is TGTGCCAGCATGACAGCAACGTCCTCTGGAAACACCATATATTTT.

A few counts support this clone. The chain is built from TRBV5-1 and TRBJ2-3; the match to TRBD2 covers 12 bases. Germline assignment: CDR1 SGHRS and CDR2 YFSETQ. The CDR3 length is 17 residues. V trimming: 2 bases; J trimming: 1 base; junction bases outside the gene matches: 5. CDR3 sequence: CASSLTRLAGGTDTQYF. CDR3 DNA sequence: TGCGCCAGCAGCTTAACCAGACTAGCGGGGGGCACAGATACGCAGTATTTT.

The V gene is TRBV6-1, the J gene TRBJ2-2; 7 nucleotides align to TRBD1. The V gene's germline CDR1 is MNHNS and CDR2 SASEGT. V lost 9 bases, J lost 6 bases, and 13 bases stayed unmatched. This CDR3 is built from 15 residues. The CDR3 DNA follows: TGTGCCAGTGGGATGCAAGACAGGGTGCCCGGGGAGCTGTTTTTT. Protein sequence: CASGMQDRVPGELFF.

CDR3: CAWRREASRNTIYF. CDR3 nucleotide sequence: TGTGCCTGGAGGAGAGAAGCGTCGAGAAACACCATATATTTT. This sequence joins TRBV30 and TRBJ1-3; D gene uncertain. CDR3 length: 14 amino acids. V lost 3 bases and J 5 bases, leaving 14 bases between the germline ends. Germline assignment: CDR1 GTSNPN and CDR2 SVGIG (reference sequence).

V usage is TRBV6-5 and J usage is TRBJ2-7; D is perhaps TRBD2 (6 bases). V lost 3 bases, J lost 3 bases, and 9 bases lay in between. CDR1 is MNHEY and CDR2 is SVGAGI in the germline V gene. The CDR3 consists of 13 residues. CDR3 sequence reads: CASSYGGDYEQYF. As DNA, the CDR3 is TGTGCCAGCAGTTATGGCGGGGACTACGAGCAGTACTTC.

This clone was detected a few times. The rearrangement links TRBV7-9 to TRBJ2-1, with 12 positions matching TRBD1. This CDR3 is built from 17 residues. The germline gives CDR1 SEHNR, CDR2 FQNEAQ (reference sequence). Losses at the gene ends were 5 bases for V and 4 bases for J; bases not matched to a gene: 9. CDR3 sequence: CASSLRDRGRFYNEQFF. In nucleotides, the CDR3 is TGTGCCAGCAGCCTCCGGGACAGGGGGCGATTTTACAATGAGCAGTTCTTC.

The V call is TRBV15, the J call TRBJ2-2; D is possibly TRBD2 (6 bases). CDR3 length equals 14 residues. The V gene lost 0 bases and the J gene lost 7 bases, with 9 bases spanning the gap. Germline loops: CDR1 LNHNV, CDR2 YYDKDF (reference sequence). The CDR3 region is CATSREVGGGELFF. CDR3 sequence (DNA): TGTGCCACCAGCAGAGAGGTCGGGGGCGGGGAGCTGTTTTTT.

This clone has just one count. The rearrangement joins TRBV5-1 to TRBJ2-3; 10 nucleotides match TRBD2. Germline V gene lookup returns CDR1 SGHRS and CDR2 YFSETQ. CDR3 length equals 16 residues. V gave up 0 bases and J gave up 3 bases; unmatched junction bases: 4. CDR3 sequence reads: CASSLVPGLATDTQYF. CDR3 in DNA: TGCGCCAGCAGCTTGGTACCGGGACTAGCGACAGATACGCAGTATTTT.